This T cell receptor (beta chain) was identified during a study of regulatory T cells in long-lasting Graves disease. This clonotype was observed many times. Its antigen is as yet unknown. V gave up 8 bases and J gave up 5 bases, with 9 bases separating them. The CDR3 loop spans 11 amino acids. CDR1 is MDHEN, CDR2 SYDVKM, per germline. Time point denoted: newly diagnosed GD, antithyroid drugs for less than 3 months. After RNA was extracted from PBMCs, the TCR library was made from it. The patients included were those that came from an endocrinology department in Xi'an, China. Roughly 10-milliliter peripheral blood samples went into EDTA tubes. Overall study results and limits: Persistent cases favored TRBV28, TRBJ1-2 and TRBJ2-5.

iRepertoire HTBI primers and Arm-PCR of CDR3 regions built TCR beta libraries. TCRdb independently ran MiXCR on the multiplex PCR reads; one entry per CDR3 protein. The profile shows roughly 610,000 distinct CDR3 sequences, about 15% of them singletons. These records were also assigned to another study, of T cells in Graves' hyperthyroidism and ophthalmopathy. That publication notes: The HTBI primer set drove a first-round RT-PCR of the TCR CDR3.

This clonotype was sampled from a woman in her twenties or thirties with Graves disease. This chain connects TRBV28 to TRBJ1-1; D not resolved. The starting material was peripheral blood mononuclear cells (PBMCs), obtained at new diagnosis, from a patient treated with antithyroid drugs. CDR3 nucleotides: TGTGCCAGCGGACGTCTGACTGAAGCTTTCTTT. Its translation: CASGRLTEAFF.